The T cell receptor beta chain under discussion was sequenced for a study of blood T cell repertoires in COVID-19. Here immunoSEQ multiplex PCR was the method, and the copy in TCRdb shows in-frame clones only, minus some. The data show approximately 72,000 clones, 75% to 90% seen once. J was trimmed by 4 bases and V by 6 bases; bases with no gene match: 6. This CDR3 has 14 amino acids. Germline V gives CDR1 MNHEY, CDR2 SMNVEV (reference sequence). V and J are TRBV27 and TRBJ1-1; 9 bases are shared with TRBD1. The receptor was isolated from a woman aged 80 or over with active or convalescent COVID-19. Source material: peripheral blood. The CDR3 DNA reads as TGTGCCAGCAGAACAGGGGGCTGGAGCACTGAAGCTTTCTTT. Protein sequence: CASRTGGWSTEAFF.